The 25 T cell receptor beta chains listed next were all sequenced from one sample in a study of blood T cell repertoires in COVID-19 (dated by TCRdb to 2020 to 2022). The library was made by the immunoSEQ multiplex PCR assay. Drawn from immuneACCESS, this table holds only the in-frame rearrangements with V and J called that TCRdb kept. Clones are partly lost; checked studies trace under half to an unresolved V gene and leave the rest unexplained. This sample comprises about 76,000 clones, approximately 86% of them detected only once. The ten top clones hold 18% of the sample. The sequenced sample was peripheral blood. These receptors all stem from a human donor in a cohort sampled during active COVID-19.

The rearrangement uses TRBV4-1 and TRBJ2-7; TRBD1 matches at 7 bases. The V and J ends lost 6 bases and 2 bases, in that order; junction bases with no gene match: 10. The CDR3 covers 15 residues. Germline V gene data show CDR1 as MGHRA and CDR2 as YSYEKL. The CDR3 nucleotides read TGCGCCAGCAGGCGCGATCGACAGGGAGCCTACGAGCAGTACTTC. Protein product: CASRRDRQGAYEQYF.

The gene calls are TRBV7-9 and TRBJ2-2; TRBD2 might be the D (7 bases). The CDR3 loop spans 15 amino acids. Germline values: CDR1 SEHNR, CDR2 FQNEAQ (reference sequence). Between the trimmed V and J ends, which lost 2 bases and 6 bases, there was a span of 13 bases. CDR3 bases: TGTGCCAGCAGCTTAACGGGGGGCTCGGCCGGGGAGCTGTTTTTT. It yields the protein CASSLTGGSAGELFF.

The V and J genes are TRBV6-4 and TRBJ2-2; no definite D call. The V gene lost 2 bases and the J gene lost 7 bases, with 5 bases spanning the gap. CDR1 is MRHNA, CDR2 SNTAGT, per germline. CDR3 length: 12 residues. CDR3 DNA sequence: TGTGCCAGCAGTGACGGCGGCGGGGAGCTGTTTTTT. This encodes CASSDGGGELFF.

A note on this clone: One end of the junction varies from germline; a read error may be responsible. CDR3 in DNA: TGTGCCGGCAGCTTGTTCCGCAGGGCTAGCGGGGGCAATGAGCAGTTCTTC. Amino acids: CAGSLFRRASGGNEQFF. The gene calls are TRBV27 and TRBJ2-1, with 10 bases matching TRBD2. The CDR3 length is 17 residues. Germline V gene sequence: CDR1 MNHEY, CDR2 SMNVEV (reference sequence).

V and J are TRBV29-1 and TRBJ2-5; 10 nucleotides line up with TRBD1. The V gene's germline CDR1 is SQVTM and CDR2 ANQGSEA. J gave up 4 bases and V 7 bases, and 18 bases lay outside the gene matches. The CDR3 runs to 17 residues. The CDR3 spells CSAASFTGTGVGETQYF. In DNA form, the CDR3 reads TGCAGCGCTGCATCATTCACCGGGACAGGGGTAGGAGAGACCCAGTACTTC.

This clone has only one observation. CDR3 nucleotide sequence: TGTGCCAGCAGCTTAGCGCGGGTAGCGGGAGACGGGGAGACCCAGTACTTC. This sequence encodes CASSLARVAGDGETQYF. The chain joins TRBV7-9 to TRBJ2-5; 9 nucleotides agree with TRBD2. Germline CDR1 and CDR2: SEHNR and FQNEAQ (reference sequence). The CDR3 runs to 17 residues. V lost 0 bases, J lost 5 bases, and 10 bases stayed unmatched.

Here the CDR3 reads CASSPTSGGGTKNIQYF. The DNA of the CDR3 is TGTGCCAGCAGTCCGACGAGCGGGGGTGGGACCAAAAACATTCAGTACTTC. The chain uses TRBV6-6 and TRBJ2-4; TRBD2 matches at 8 bases. The J segment lost 2 bases and the V segment lost 5 bases, leaving 11 bases of the junction unmatched. Germline V gene lookup returns CDR1 MNHNY and CDR2 SVGAGI (reference sequence). The CDR3 has 17 residues.

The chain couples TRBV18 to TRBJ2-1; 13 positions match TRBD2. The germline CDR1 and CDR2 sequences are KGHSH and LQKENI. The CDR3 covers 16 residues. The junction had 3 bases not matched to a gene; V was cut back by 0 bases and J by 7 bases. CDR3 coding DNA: TGTGCCAGCTCACCACCGACTAGCGGGGGGACGAATGAGCAGTTCTTC. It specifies CASSPPTSGGTNEQFF.

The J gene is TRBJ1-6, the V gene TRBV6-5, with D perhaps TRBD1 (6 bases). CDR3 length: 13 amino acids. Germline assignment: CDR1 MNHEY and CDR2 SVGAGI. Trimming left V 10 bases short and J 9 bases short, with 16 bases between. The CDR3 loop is CAISRGLGSPLHF. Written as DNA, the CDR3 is TGTGCCATCTCCAGGGGATTAGGTTCACCCCTCCACTTT.

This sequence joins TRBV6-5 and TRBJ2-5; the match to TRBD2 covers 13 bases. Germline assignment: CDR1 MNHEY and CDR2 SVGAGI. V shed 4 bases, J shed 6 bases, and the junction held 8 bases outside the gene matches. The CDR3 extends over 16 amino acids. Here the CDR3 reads CASSSGLAGNEKTQYF. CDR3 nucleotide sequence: TGTGCCAGCAGTTCGGGACTAGCGGGAAACGAAAAGACCCAGTACTTC.

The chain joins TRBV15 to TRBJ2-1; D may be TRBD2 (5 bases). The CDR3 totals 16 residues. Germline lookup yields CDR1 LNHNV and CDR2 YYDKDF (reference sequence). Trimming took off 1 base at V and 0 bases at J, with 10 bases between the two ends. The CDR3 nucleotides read TGTGCCACCAGCAGAGGGGCGGGCGGCTCCTACAATGAGCAGTTCTTC. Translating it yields CATSRGAGGSYNEQFF. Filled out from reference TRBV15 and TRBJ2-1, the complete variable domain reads DAMVIQNPRYQVTQFGKPVTLSCSQTLNHNVMYWYQQKSSQAPKLLFHYYDKDFNNEADTPDNFQSRRPNTSFCFLDIRSPGLGDTAMYLCATSRGAGGSYNEQFFGPGTRLTVL.

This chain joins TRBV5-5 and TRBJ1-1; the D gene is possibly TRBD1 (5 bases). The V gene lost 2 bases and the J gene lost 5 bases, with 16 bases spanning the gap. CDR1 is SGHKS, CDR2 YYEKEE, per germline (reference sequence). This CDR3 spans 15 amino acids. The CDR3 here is CASSFTSGGGTEAFF. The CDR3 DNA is TGTGCCAGCAGCTTCACTTCCGGGGGAGGGACTGAAGCTTTCTTT.

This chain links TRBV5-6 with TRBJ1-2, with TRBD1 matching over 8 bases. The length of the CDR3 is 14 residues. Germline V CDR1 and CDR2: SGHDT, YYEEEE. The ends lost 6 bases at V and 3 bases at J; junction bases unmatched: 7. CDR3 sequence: CASKVRGQDYGYTF. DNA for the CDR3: TGTGCCAGCAAGGTCAGGGGGCAGGACTATGGCTACACCTTC.

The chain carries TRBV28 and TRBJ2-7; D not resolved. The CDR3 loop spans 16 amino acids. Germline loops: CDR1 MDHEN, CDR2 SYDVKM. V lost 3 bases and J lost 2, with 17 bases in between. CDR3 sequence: CASSFFLIGLAYEQYF. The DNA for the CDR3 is TGTGCCAGCAGTTTTTTCCTCATTGGCCTGGCCTACGAGCAGTACTTC.

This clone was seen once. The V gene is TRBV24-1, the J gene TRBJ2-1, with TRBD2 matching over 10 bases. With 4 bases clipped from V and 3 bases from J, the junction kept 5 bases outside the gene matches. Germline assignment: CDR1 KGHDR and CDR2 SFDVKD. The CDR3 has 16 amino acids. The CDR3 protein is CATSDLSGGIYNEQFF. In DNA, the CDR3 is TGTGCCACCAGTGACCTTAGCGGGGGGATCTACAATGAGCAGTTCTTC.

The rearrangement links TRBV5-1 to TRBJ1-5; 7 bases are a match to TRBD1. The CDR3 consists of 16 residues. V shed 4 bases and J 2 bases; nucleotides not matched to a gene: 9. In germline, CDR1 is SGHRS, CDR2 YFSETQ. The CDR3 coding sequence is TGCGCCAGCAGCGCGGACAGGCTTGGGGGCAATCAGCCCCAGCATTTT. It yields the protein CASSADRLGGNQPQHF.

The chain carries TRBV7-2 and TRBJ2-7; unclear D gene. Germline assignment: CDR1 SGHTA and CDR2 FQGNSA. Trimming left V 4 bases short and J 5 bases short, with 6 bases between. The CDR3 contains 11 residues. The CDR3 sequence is CASSSTHEQYF. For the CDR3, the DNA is TGTGCCAGCAGCTCTACCCACGAGCAGTACTTC. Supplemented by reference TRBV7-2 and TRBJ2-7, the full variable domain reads GAGVSQSPSNKVTEKGKDVELRCDPISGHTALYWYRQSLGQGLEFLIYFQGNSAPDKSGLPSDRFSAERTGGSVSTLTIQRTQQEDSAVYLCASSSTHEQYFGPGTRLTVT.

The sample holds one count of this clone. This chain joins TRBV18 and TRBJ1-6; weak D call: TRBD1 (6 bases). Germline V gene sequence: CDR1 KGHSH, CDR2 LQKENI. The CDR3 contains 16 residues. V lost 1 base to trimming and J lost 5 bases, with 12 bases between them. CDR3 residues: CASSPRVAGDNSPLHF. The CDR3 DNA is TGTGCCAGCTCACCACGAGTAGCAGGGGATAATTCACCCCTCCACTTT.

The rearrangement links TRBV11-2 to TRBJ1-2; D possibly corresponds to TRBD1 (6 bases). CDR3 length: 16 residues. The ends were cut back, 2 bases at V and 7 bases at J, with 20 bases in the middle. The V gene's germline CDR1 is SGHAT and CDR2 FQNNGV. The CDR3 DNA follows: TGTGCCAGCAGCTTATACGTAAGGGCAGGGGACGCTGGCTACACCTTC. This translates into CASSLYVRAGDAGYTF.

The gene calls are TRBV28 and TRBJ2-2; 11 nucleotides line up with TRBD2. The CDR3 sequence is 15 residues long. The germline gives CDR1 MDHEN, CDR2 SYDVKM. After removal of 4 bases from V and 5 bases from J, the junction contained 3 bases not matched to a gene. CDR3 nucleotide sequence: TGTGCCAGCAGTTGGGGGACTAGCGGAACCGGGGAGCTGTTTTTT. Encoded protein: CASSWGTSGTGELFF.

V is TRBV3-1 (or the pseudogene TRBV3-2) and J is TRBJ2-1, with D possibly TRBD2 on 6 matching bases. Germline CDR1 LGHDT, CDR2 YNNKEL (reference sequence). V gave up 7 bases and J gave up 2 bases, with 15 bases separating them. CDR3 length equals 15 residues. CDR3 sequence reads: CASTQLSGTYNEQFF. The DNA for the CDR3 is TGTGCCAGCACCCAGCTTAGCGGAACCTACAATGAGCAGTTCTTC.

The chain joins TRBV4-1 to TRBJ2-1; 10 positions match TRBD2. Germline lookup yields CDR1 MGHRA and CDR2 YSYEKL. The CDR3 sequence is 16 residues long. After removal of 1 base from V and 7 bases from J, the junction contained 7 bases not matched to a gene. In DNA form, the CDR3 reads TGCGCCAGCAGCCAAGTGGTGGCTAGCGGGGGAAATGAGCAGTTCTTC. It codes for CASSQVVASGGNEQFF.

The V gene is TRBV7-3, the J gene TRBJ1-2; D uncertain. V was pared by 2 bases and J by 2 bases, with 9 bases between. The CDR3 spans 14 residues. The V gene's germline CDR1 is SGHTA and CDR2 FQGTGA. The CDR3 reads CASSLGPQNYGYTF. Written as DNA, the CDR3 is TGTGCCAGCAGCTTAGGTCCCCAGAACTATGGCTACACCTTC.

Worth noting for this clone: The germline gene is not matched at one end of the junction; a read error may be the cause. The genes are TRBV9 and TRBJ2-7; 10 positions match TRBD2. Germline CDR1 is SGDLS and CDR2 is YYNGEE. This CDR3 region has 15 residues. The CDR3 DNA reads TGTGCCAGCAGCAAGAGCGGGGGGGCCTCCAACGAGCAGTACTTC. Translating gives CASSKSGGASNEQYF.

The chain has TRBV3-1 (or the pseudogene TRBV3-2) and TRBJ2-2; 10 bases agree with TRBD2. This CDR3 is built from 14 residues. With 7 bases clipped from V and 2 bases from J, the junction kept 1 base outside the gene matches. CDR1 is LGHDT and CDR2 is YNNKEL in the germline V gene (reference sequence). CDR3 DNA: TGTGCCAGCAAGCGGGAGGGAAACACCGGGGAGCTGTTTTTT. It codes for CASKREGNTGELFF.